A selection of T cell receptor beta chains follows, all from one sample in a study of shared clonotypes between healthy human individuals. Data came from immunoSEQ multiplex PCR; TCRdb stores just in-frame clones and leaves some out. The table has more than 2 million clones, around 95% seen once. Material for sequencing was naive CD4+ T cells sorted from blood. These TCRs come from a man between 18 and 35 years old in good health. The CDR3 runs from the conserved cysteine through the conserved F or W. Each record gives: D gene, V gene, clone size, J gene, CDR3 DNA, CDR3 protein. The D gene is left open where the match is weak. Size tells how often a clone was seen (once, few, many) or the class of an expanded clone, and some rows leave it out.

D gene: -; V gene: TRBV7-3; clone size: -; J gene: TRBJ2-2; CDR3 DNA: TGTGCCAGCAGCCCAGACAGAAACACCGGGGAGCTGTTTTTT; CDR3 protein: CASSPDRNTGELFF
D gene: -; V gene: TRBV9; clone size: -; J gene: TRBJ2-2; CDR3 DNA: TGTGCCAGCAGCGTAGGTCAAAGCACCGGGGAGCTGTTTTTT; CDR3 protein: CASSVGQSTGELFF
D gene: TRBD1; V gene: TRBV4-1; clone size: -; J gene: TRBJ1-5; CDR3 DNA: TGCGCCAGCAGCCAAGAAGGACAGGGGAGAAATCAGCCCCAGCATTTT; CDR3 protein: CASSQEGQGRNQPQHF
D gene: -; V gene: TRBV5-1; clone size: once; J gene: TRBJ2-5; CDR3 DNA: TGCGCCAGCTGCTCGGGCGGGGCCTGGTCTGAGACCCAGTACTTC; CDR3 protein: CASCSGGAWSETQYF
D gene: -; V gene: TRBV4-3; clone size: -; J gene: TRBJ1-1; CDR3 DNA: TGCGCCAGCAGCCAAGATCAGGTTTTTCGGGCTTTCTTT; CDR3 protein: CASSQDQVFRAFF
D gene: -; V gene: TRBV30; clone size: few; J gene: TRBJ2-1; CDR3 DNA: TGTGCCTGGGCCCTAGACTGGAACAATGAGCAGTTCTTC; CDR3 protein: CAWALDWNNEQFF
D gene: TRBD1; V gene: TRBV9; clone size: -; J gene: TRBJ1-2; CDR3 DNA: TGTGCCAGCAGCGTAGGTGGGACAGTCAACTATGGCTACACCTTC; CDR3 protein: CASSVGGTVNYGYTF
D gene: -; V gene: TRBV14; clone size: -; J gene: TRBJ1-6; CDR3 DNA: TGTGCCAGCAGCCAACGCCAGACAGGTATAGGTTCACCCCTCCACTTT; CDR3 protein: CASSQRQTGIGSPLHF
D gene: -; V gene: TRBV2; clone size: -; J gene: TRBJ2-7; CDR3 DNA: TGTGCCAGCTGGAGTGGGGAGACCTACGAGCAGTACTTC; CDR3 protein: CASWSGETYEQYF
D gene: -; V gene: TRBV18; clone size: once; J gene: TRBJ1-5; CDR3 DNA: TGTGCCACCACCGACGGGGTCAATCAGCCCCAGCATTTT; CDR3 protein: CATTDGVNQPQHF
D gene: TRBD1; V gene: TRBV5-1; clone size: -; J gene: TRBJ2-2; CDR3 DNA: TGCGCCAGCAGCTTTCTGACTACAGGGGCCTCAGGGACCGGGGAGCTGTTTTTT; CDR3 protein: CASSFLTTGASGTGELFF
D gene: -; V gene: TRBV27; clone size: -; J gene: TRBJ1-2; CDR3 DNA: TGTGCCAGCGGGGGACGTGGTCCTAACTATGGCTACACCTTC; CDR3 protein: CASGGRGPNYGYTF
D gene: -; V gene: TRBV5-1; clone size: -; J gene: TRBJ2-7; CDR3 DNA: TGCGCCAGCAGCTGGGGCAGGGTTGGATCGCCCGAGCAGTACTTC; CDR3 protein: CASSWGRVGSPEQYF
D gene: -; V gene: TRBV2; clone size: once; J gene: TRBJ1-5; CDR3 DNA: TGTGCCAGCAGTGCCCGGGATTCGTCGGAGCCCCAGCATTTT; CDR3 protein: CASSARDSSEPQHF
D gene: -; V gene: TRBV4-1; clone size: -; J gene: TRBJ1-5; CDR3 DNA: TGCGCCAGCAGCCAAGTCGGCGGGAATCAGCCCCAGCATTTT; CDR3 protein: CASSQVGGNQPQHF
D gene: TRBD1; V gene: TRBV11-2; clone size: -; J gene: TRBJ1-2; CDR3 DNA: TGTGCCAGCAGCTTAGCCGACAGGGTGGGCGGCTACACCTTC; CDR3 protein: CASSLADRVGGYTF
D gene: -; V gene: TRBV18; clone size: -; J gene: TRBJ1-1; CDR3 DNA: TGTGCCAGCAGACTTGAGGGGGGGAGCACTGAAGCTTTCTTT; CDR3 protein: CASRLEGGSTEAFF
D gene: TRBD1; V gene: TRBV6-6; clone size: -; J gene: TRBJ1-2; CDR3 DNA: TGTGCCAGCACCGACAGGGGACCTAACTATGGCTACACCTTC; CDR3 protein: CASTDRGPNYGYTF
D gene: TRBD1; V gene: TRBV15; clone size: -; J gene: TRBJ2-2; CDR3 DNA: TGTGCCACCAGCTCGGACAGGGCGAACACCGGGGAGCTGTTTTTT; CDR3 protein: CATSSDRANTGELFF
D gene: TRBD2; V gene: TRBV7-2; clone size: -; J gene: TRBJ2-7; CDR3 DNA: TGTGCCAGCAGCTGGGGGGGCTCCTACGAGCAGTACTTC; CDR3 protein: CASSWGGSYEQYF
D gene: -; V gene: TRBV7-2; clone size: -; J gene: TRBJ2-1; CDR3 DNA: TGTGCCAGCAGCTTAGCGGGTCTCGGGCAGTTCTTC; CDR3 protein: CASSLAGLGQFF
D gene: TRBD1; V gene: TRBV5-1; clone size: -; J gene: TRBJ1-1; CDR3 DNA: TGCGCCAGCAGCTTGGCTGACAGGGCCCCTGAAGCTTTCTTT; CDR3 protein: CASSLADRAPEAFF
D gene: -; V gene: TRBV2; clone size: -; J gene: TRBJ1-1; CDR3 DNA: TGTGCCAGCAGTGGGGATTGGAACACTGAAGCTTTCTTT; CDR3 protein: CASSGDWNTEAFF
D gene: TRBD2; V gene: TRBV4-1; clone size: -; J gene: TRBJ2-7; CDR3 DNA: TGCGCCAGCAGCCAAGGGAGACTAGCGGGGGGCCACGAGCAGTACTTC; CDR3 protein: CASSQGRLAGGHEQYF
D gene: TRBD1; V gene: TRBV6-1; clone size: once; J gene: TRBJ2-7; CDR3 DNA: TGTGCCAGCAGTGAAGGGTGGGGACAGGGGAGTGAGCAGTACTTC; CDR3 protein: CASSEGWGQGSEQYF
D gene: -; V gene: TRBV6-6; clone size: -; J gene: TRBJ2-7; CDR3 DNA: TGTGCCAGCAGTTACTCGCGGCTCCCGCTAAACTATGAGCAGTACTTC; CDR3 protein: CASSYSRLPLNYEQYF
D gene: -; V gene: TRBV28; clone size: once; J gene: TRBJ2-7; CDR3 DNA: TGTGCCAGCAGAGACATCTACGAGCAGTACTTC; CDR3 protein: CASRDIYEQYF
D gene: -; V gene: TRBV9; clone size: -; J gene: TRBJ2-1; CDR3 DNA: TGTGCCAGCAGCGTATCACCGGGGCCCTACAATGAGCAGTTCTTC; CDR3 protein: CASSVSPGPYNEQFF
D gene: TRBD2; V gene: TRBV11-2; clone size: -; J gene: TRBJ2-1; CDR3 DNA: TGTGCCAGCAGCTTAGATCTACTAGCGGGAATTGAGCAGTTCTTC; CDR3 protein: CASSLDLLAGIEQFF
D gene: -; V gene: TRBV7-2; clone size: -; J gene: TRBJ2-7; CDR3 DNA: TGTGCCAGCAGCTTAAGCATCACGAGCTCCTACGAGCAGTACTTC; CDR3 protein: CASSLSITSSYEQYF
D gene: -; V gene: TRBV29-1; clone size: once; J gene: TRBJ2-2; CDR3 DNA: TGCAGCGTCGGGACAATCTTAACCGGGGAGCTGTTTTTT; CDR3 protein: CSVGTILTGELFF
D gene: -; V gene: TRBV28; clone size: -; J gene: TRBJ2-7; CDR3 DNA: TGTGCCAGCAGTTTAGTAGAGACCGAGCAGTACTTC; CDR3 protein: CASSLVETEQYF
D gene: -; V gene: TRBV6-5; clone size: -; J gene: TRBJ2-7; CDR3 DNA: TGTGCCAGCAGTTTCGGGGACGGACCCTACGAGCAGTACTTC; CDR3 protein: CASSFGDGPYEQYF
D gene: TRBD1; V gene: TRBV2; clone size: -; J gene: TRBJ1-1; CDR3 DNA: TGTGCCAGCATACAGGGGACAATGAACACTGAGGCTTTCTTT; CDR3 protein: CASIQGTMNTEAFF
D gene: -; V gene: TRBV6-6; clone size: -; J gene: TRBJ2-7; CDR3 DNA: TGTGCCAGCAGTCGCGACGGCAGCTCCTACGAGCAGTACTTC; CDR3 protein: CASSRDGSSYEQYF
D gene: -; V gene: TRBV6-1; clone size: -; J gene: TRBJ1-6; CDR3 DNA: TGTGCCAGCAGTGAAGGGTTCGTAGGGGTTAATTCACCCCTCCACTTT; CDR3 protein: CASSEGFVGVNSPLHF
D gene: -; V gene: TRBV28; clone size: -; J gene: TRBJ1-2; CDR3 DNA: TGTGCCAGCAGTGACATGGCTTACGGCTACACCTTC; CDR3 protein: CASSDMAYGYTF
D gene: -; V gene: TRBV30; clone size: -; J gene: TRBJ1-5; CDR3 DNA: TGTGCCTGGAGTGCCACAGGGACTCAGCCCCAGCATTTT; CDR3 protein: CAWSATGTQPQHF
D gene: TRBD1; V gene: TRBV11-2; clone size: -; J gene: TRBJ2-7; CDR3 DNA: TGTGCCAGCAGCTTAGATGGATGGGGGACAGGGGTCTACGAGCAGTACTTC; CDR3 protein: CASSLDGWGTGVYEQYF
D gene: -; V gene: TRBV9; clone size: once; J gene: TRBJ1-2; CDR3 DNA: TGTGCCAGCAAGATATCCGGGACCAACTATGGCTACACCTTC; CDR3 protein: CASKISGTNYGYTF
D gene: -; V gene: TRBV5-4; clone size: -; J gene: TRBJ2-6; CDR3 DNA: TGTGCCAGCAGCTTGGGGCAGTCTGGGGCCAACGTCCTGACTTTC; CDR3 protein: CASSLGQSGANVLTF
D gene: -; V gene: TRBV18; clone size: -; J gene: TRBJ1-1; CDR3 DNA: TGTGCCAGCTCACCAATCGCGGCAGGGAGTACTGAAGCTTTCTTT; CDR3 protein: CASSPIAAGSTEAFF
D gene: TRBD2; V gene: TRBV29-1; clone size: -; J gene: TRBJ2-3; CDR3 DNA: TGCAGCTCGCGGGGGGATGTGGATACGCAGTATTTT; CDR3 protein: CSSRGDVDTQYF
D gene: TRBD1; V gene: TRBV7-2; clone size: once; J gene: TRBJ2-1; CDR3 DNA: TGTGCCAGCAGCTTAGCCGGACAGGCTCAATATGAGCAGTTCTTC; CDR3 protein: CASSLAGQAQYEQFF
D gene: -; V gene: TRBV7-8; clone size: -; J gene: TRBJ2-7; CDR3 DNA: TGTGCCAGCAGGTTGGGAATTGGACTCTCCTACGAGCAGTACTTC; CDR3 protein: CASRLGIGLSYEQYF
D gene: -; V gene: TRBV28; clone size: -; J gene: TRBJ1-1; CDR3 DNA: TGTGCCAGCAGTTCCGGGGGCCCGAAGAACACTGAAGCTTTCTTT; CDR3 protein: CASSSGGPKNTEAFF
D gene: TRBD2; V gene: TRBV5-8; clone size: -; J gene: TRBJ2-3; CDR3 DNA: TGTGCCAGCAGCTCGATCCGGACTAGCGGGAGTGGGGCAGATACGCAGTATTTT; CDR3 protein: CASSSIRTSGSGADTQYF
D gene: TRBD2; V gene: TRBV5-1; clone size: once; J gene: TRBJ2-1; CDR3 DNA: TGCGCCAGCAGCTTGATTCTAGCGGGGGGCAACAATGAGCAGTTCTTC; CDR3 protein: CASSLILAGGNNEQFF
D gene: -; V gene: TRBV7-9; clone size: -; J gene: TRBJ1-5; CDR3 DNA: TGTGCCAGCAGCTTCTACCGAGGGGGTTGGCAGCCCCAGCATTTT; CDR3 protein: CASSFYRGGWQPQHF